The rows below give T cell receptor beta chains drawn from one sample of a study of metastatic and nonmetastatic thyroid tumors. MiXCR was used by TCRdb to re-call the PCR reads. The sample shows 20,000 to 25,000 clones, 12% of them seen only once. The sequenced material came from blood. These receptors all stem from a male donor with papillary thyroid cancer or a benign thyroid nodule (not recorded which). Some clones in this sample may be carry-over from other donors' samples. Each CDR3 is given with its conserved first and last residue. Each record gives: clone size, D gene, J gene, V gene, CDR3 protein, CDR3 DNA. The D gene is left open where the match is weak. A clone size is listed for some rows: how often the clone was seen (once, few, many), or a class if it is expanded.

>-|-|TRBJ1-3|TRBV6-1
CASSEDTGTAGNTIYF
TGTGCCAGCAGTGAAGACACGGGGACGGCTGGAAACACCATATATTTT
>-|TRBD1|TRBJ2-7|TRBV20-1
CSARGQVGFDEQYF
TGCAGTGCTAGGGGACAGGTGGGTTTCGACGAGCAGTACTTC
>-|-|TRBJ1-5|TRBV28
CAGRPPGHPSQPQHF
TGTGCCGGCAGGCCACCTGGACATCCTTCTCAGCCCCAGCATTTT
>many|TRBD1|TRBJ1-5|TRBV18
CASSPGTVGQPQHF
TGTGCCAGCTCACCCGGGACAGTCGGTCAGCCCCAGCATTTT
>medium-sized|TRBD1|TRBJ1-2|TRBV15
CATSREGTGVYGYTF
TGTGCCACCAGCAGAGAGGGGACAGGGGTTTATGGCTACACCTTC
>many|TRBD1|TRBJ2-2|TRBV10-3
CAISDPRTGRTGELFF
TGTGCCATCAGTGATCCCCGGACAGGGAGGACCGGGGAGCTGTTTTTT
>many|TRBD1|TRBJ1-1|TRBV18
CASSPTGINTEAFF
TGTGCCAGCTCACCGACAGGGATAAACACTGAAGCTTTCTTT
>many|-|TRBJ1-4|TRBV28
CASSPRTPVQDEKLFF
TGTGCCAGCAGTCCTCGGACTCCCGTACAAGATGAAAAACTGTTTTTT
>-|-|TRBJ2-2|TRBV20-1
CSWGANTGELFF
TGCAGTTGGGGCGCGAACACCGGGGAGCTGTTTTTT
>medium-sized|-|TRBJ2-6|TRBV28
CASSFGGAGSGANVLTF
TGTGCCAGCAGTTTTGGAGGGGCTGGGTCTGGGGCCAACGTCCTGACTTTC
>many|-|TRBJ1-1|TRBV11-3
CASSLGSGTEAFF
TGTGCCAGCAGCTTAGGATCGGGGACTGAAGCTTTCTTT
>few|-|TRBJ1-2|TRBV6-5
CASSYSREGYTF
TGTGCCAGCAGTTACTCCAGGGAGGGCTACACCTTC
>medium-sized|-|TRBJ1-6|TRBV12-3/TRBV12-4
CASRLVGYRSPLHF
TGTGCCAGCAGACTGGTTGGTTACCGTTCACCCCTCCACTTT
>many|-|TRBJ1-6|TRBV11-1
CASSRGSPFLNSPLHF
TGTGCCAGCAGCCGAGGAAGCCCGTTTCTTAATTCACCCCTCCACTTT
>few|TRBD1|TRBJ2-5|TRBV2
CASRGTVSETQYF
TGTGCCAGCAGAGGGACAGTCTCAGAGACCCAGTACTTC
>few|-|TRBJ2-7|TRBV10-1
CASSLTTGSYEQYF
TGCGCCAGCAGTCTAACCACGGGGAGCTACGAGCAGTACTTC
>many|-|TRBJ2-1|TRBV11-1
CASRSRVDEQFF
TGTGCCAGCAGATCTCGAGTCGATGAGCAGTTCTTC
>many|TRBD1|TRBJ1-5|TRBV18
CASSPRQGQNQPQHF
TGTGCCAGCTCCCCTCGACAGGGCCAGAATCAGCCCCAGCATTTT
>many|-|TRBJ1-1|TRBV7-8
CASSLVTGFEAFF
TGTGCCAGCAGCTTAGTAACAGGGTTTGAAGCTTTCTTT
>-|TRBD1|TRBJ2-3|TRBV30
CAWKDRGQGDTQYF
TGTGCCTGGAAAGACAGGGGGCAGGGAGATACGCAGTATTTT
>many|-|TRBJ1-6|TRBV3-1
CASGDQGLRSPLHF
TGTGCCAGCGGGGATCAGGGGTTGCGTTCACCCCTCCACTTT
>medium-sized|-|TRBJ2-7|TRBV12-3/TRBV12-4
CASSLGTAPSYEQYF
TGTGCCAGCAGTTTAGGTACTGCCCCTTCCTACGAGCAGTACTTC
>medium-sized|-|TRBJ1-2|TRBV6-1
CASTQPDRLLRYGYTF
TGTGCCAGCACGCAACCGGACAGACTCCTCCGGTATGGCTACACCTTC
>many|-|TRBJ2-6|TRBV7-7
CASSPNTASGANVLTF
TGTGCTAGCAGCCCCAACACCGCCTCTGGGGCCAACGTCCTGACTTTC
>-|TRBD2|TRBJ2-1|TRBV20-1
CSARDGLAENEQFF
TGCAGTGCTAGAGATGGGCTAGCGGAGAATGAGCAGTTCTTC
>few|-|TRBJ2-3|TRBV20-1
CSANEGRDTSDTQYF
TGCAGTGCTAATGAAGGGAGGGACACATCAGATACGCAGTATTTT
>-|-|TRBJ2-7|TRBV20-1
CSARPGNVYEQYF
TGCAGTGCTAGGCCCGGGAATGTGTACGAGCAGTACTTC
>few|-|TRBJ2-7|TRBV12-3/TRBV12-4
CASSSYASYEQYF
TGTGCCAGCAGTTCTTATGCCTCCTACGAGCAGTACTTC
>many|-|TRBJ2-1|TRBV5-1
CASSFVTGGAEQFF
TGCGCCAGCAGCTTCGTTACGGGCGGGGCCGAGCAGTTCTTC
>many|TRBD2|TRBJ2-7|TRBV7-2
CASSLAPEGTSGTIYEQYF
TGTGCCAGCAGCTTAGCCCCCGAGGGGACTAGCGGGACCATCTACGAGCAGTACTTC
>-|-|TRBJ2-3|TRBV7-2
CASSFGLTDTQYF
TGTGCCAGCAGCTTCGGCCTCACAGATACGCAGTATTTT